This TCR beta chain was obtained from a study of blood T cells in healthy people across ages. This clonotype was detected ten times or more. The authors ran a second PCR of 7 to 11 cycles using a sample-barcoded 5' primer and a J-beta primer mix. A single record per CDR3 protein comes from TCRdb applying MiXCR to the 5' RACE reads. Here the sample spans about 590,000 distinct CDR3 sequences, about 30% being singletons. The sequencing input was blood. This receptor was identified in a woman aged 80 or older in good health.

CDR3 bases: TGTGCCTGGAGTGTACACCAGGGAACGGGTGGCTACACCTTC. It encodes CAWSVHQGTGGYTF. The rearrangement joins TRBV30 to TRBJ1-2; tentatively, D is TRBD1 (5 bases). V was shortened by 0 bases and J by 7 bases, with 15 bases between the two germline ends. Germline CDR1 is GTSNPN and CDR2 is SVGIG (reference sequence). This CDR3 contains 14 residues.